Listed below are T cell receptor beta chains from one sample, sequenced in a study of shared clonotypes between healthy human individuals. TCRdb's copy holds only in-frame clones and misses some; the assay was immunoSEQ multiplex PCR. The repertoire has roughly 2.1 million clones, just over 90% of them found once; the top ten carry over 1.5%. Material: naive CD8+ T cells from PBMCs. Source of these receptors: a man aged 18 to 35 in good health. Some clones in this sample may be carry-over from other donors' samples. CDR3s include the opening cysteine and the closing phenylalanine or tryptophan. D genes are given only for firm matches. The size field is filled for only some rows; it gives once, few, many or a size class.

V	D	size	J	CDR3	DNA
TRBV4-1	.	.	TRBJ1-1	CASSQATRGQTEAFF	TGCGCCAGCAGCCAAGCGACGCGGGGCCAAACTGAAGCTTTCTTT
TRBV7-9	TRBD2	.	TRBJ2-3	CASSSSMTSGSIDTQYF	TGTGCCAGCAGCTCCTCGATGACTAGCGGGAGTATAGATACGCAGTATTTT
TRBV27	TRBD2	once	TRBJ2-7	CASSSISGSYEQYF	TGTGCCAGCAGTTCCATTAGCGGGAGCTACGAGCAGTACTTC
TRBV7-9	TRBD1	.	TRBJ1-4	CASGQGGGEKLFF	TGTGCCAGCGGACAGGGGGGTGGTGAAAAACTGTTTTTT
TRBV11-3	TRBD2	.	TRBJ2-7	CASSIAGGLNYEQYF	TGTGCCAGCAGCATCGCGGGAGGGTTAAACTACGAGCAGTACTTC
TRBV2	.	.	TRBJ2-7	CASSVFRAFAEQYF	TGTGCCAGCAGTGTTTTCAGGGCCTTCGCAGAGCAGTACTTC
TRBV19	TRBD2	.	TRBJ2-2	CASSIDQPYSGSWTGELFF	TGTGCCAGTAGTATAGATCAGCCCTATAGCGGGAGTTGGACTGGGGAGCTGTTTTTT
TRBV5-1	.	once	TRBJ2-7	CASSTGPLYEQYF	TGCGCCAGCAGCACCGGACCTCTCTACGAGCAGTACTTC
TRBV7-9	TRBD1	.	TRBJ1-1	CASSSTGGRTTEAFF	TGTGCCAGCAGCTCAACAGGGGGTAGGACGACTGAAGCTTTCTTT
TRBV19	.	.	TRBJ2-7	CASSIGSPSEQYF	TGTGCCAGTAGTATCGGCTCCCCGAGCGAGCAGTACTTC
TRBV4-3	.	.	TRBJ2-7	CASSFKGTGGYEQYF	TGCGCCAGCAGCTTCAAGGGGACGGGTGGCTACGAGCAGTACTTC
TRBV28	.	.	TRBJ1-3	CASSLWSGPSGNTIYF	TGTGCCAGCAGTTTATGGTCCGGTCCCTCTGGAAACACCATATATTTT
TRBV30	.	.	TRBJ1-2	CAWSPQRFLYGYTF	TGTGCCTGGAGTCCCCAGAGGTTTCTCTATGGCTACACCTTC
TRBV5-1	TRBD1	.	TRBJ1-2	CASSLGDRENPNYGYTF	TGCGCCAGCAGCTTGGGGGACAGGGAAAACCCAAACTATGGCTACACCTTC
TRBV4-1	TRBD2	.	TRBJ2-2	CASSQVAASGGSHTGELFF	TGCGCCAGCAGCCAAGTAGCAGCTTCGGGAGGTTCGCACACCGGGGAGCTGTTTTTT
TRBV7-8	TRBD1	.	TRBJ1-3	CASSGTGVESNTIYF	TGTGCCAGCAGCGGGACAGGGGTCGAATCAAACACCATATATTTT
TRBV29-1	.	once	TRBJ2-7	CSVLGGAVLYEQYF	TGCAGCGTCCTTGGCGGGGCAGTACTCTACGAGCAGTACTTC
TRBV27	TRBD2	once	TRBJ2-7	CASSSGLAGGAYEQYF	TGTGCCAGCAGTTCCGGACTAGCGGGAGGGGCCTACGAGCAGTACTTC
TRBV5-1	.	.	TRBJ2-7	CASSWDRLTSSYEQYF	TGCGCCAGCAGCTGGGACCGACTAACGAGCTCCTACGAGCAGTACTTC
TRBV6-5	TRBD1	.	TRBJ1-5	CASRTGESNQPQHF	TGTGCCAGCAGAACAGGGGAAAGCAATCAGCCCCAGCATTTT
TRBV10-3	TRBD2	.	TRBJ2-1	CAISESPYQREGLDEQFF	TGTGCCATCAGTGAGTCCCCCTACCAGCGGGAGGGCCTGGATGAGCAGTTCTTC
TRBV19	.	.	TRBJ1-2	CATYVQDPNYGYTF	TGTGCCACATACGTACAGGACCCTAACTATGGCTACACCTTC
TRBV9	.	.	TRBJ1-3	CASSETGTGRGNTIYF	TGTGCCAGCAGCGAAACCGGGACGGGCCGGGGAAACACCATATATTTT
TRBV13	TRBD2	.	TRBJ2-1	CASSAGGSYNEQFF	TGTGCCAGCTCGGCGGGAGGAAGCTACAATGAGCAGTTCTTC
TRBV11-2	TRBD1	.	TRBJ1-2	CASSHDRGEYGTAGYTF	TGTGCCAGCAGCCACGACAGAGGGGAGTATGGGACAGCTGGCTACACCTTC
TRBV10-1	TRBD2	.	TRBJ2-3	CASSVAGEADTQYF	TGCGCCAGCAGTGTAGCGGGAGAGGCAGATACGCAGTATTTT
TRBV7-2	TRBD2	.	TRBJ2-1	CASSLIAGGPNEQFF	TGTGCCAGCAGCTTGATAGCGGGAGGGCCTAATGAGCAGTTCTTC
TRBV19	TRBD2	.	TRBJ2-7	CASSITSARGEQYF	TGTGCCAGTAGTATTACTAGCGCTAGAGGGGAGCAGTACTTC
TRBV7-8	TRBD2	.	TRBJ2-2	CASSTRGGPAGELFF	TGTGCCAGCAGCACCCGCGGGGGGCCAGCCGGGGAGCTGTTTTTT
TRBV28	.	.	TRBJ2-1	CASSSSVDEQFF	TGTGCCAGCAGTTCGTCGGTGGATGAGCAGTTCTTC
TRBV13	.	few	TRBJ1-2	CASSLGQGNYGYTF	TGTGCCAGCAGCTTAGGTCAGGGAAACTATGGCTACACCTTC
TRBV13	.	.	TRBJ1-3	CASSLGRSSGNTIYF	TGTGCCAGCAGCTTAGGCCGTAGCTCTGGAAACACCATATATTTT
TRBV6-5	.	.	TRBJ1-5	CASSPVGGGNQPQHF	TGTGCCAGCAGTCCCGTCGGGGGGGGCAATCAGCCCCAGCATTTT
TRBV27	TRBD1	.	TRBJ2-3	CASSSYRGGTDTQYF	TGTGCCAGCAGTTCCTACAGGGGTGGAACAGATACGCAGTATTTT
TRBV7-9	TRBD2	once	TRBJ2-3	CASSLEASGRADTQYF	TGTGCCAGCAGCTTAGAGGCTAGCGGGAGGGCGGATACGCAGTATTTT
TRBV11-3	.	.	TRBJ1-1	CASSLGSGYGPTEAFF	TGTGCCAGCAGCTTAGGTTCCGGGTATGGGCCCACTGAAGCTTTCTTT
TRBV28	TRBD1	.	TRBJ1-2	CASSPGTGGYTF	TGTGCCAGCAGTCCAGGGACAGGAGGCTACACCTTC
TRBV28	.	.	TRBJ2-7	CASSLNLGAGHLYEQYF	TGTGCCAGCAGTTTAAACTTAGGGGCAGGCCACTTGTACGAGCAGTACTTC
TRBV6-4	TRBD2	.	TRBJ2-3	CASSSIASGITDTQYF	TGTGCCAGCAGCTCGATTGCTAGCGGGATCACAGATACGCAGTATTTT
TRBV27	TRBD1	.	TRBJ2-6	CASSSGGLFGANVLTF	TGTGCCAGCAGTTCAGGGGGCCTCTTTGGGGCCAACGTCCTGACTTTC
TRBV6-5	.	once	TRBJ2-1	CASSFGSSYNEQFF	TGTGCCAGCAGTTTCGGGAGCTCCTACAATGAGCAGTTCTTC
TRBV18	.	.	TRBJ2-4	CASSPSRDVLAKNIQYF	TGTGCCAGCTCACCAAGCCGGGACGTCCTAGCCAAAAACATTCAGTACTTC
TRBV4-1	.	.	TRBJ2-3	CASSQDFGIRADTQYF	TGCGCCAGCAGCCAAGATTTTGGCATCCGCGCCGATACGCAGTATTTT
TRBV4-1	TRBD1	.	TRBJ2-7	CASSQDRGPYEQYF	TGCGCCAGCAGTCAAGACAGGGGGCCGTACGAGCAGTACTTC
TRBV27	TRBD2	.	TRBJ2-7	CASSPTPSGTLEQYF	TGTGCCAGCAGTCCCACCCCTAGCGGGACGCTCGAGCAGTACTTC
TRBV7-8	.	.	TRBJ1-1	CASSPSRTWEAFF	TGTGCCAGCAGCCCCTCGCGCACTTGGGAAGCTTTCTTT
TRBV7-3	.	few	TRBJ1-1	CASSLMGNTEAFF	TGTGCCAGCAGCTTAATGGGGAACACTGAAGCTTTCTTT
TRBV28	.	.	TRBJ1-1	CASSFFENTEAFF	TGTGCCAGCAGTTTTTTTGAGAACACTGAAGCTTTCTTT
TRBV6-6	.	.	TRBJ2-7	CASSYGSEQYF	TGTGCCAGCAGTTACGGGTCCGAGCAGTACTTC
TRBV6-5	.	.	TRBJ1-2	CASSPPPGVDGYTF	TGTGCCAGCAGCCCCCCCCCGGGGGTAGATGGCTACACCTTC
TRBV11-1	TRBD1	.	TRBJ1-4	CASSQRTGTGGEREKLFF	TGTGCCAGCAGCCAACGTACCGGGACAGGGGGCGAACGTGAAAAACTGTTTTTT
TRBV4-1	TRBD2	.	TRBJ2-7	CASSHPGLAIEQYF	TGCGCCAGCAGCCACCCGGGACTAGCGATCGAGCAGTACTTC
TRBV19	TRBD2	.	TRBJ2-2	CASSDPIGTSGTFTGELFF	TGTGCCAGTAGCGATCCCATCGGGACTAGCGGGACCTTCACCGGGGAGCTGTTTTTT
TRBV7-9	TRBD2	once	TRBJ2-2	CASSSRDYSATGELFF	TGTGCCAGCAGCAGCCGGGACTACAGTGCCACCGGGGAGCTGTTTTTT
TRBV27	TRBD1	.	TRBJ2-7	CASSYPGGEQYF	TGTGCCAGCAGCTACCCAGGGGGCGAGCAGTACTTC
TRBV6-1	.	.	TRBJ1-5	CASSETKGTRQPQHF	TGTGCCAGCAGTGAAACAAAAGGTACGCGTCAGCCCCAGCATTTT
TRBV15	TRBD2	.	TRBJ2-1	CATSKVPGRSYNEQFF	TGTGCCACCAGCAAGGTCCCCGGGAGGTCCTACAATGAGCAGTTCTTC
TRBV18	TRBD1	.	TRBJ2-2	CASEKTGGTGELFF	TGTGCCAGCGAAAAAACAGGGGGCACCGGGGAGCTGTTTTTT
TRBV14	.	.	TRBJ1-3	CASSQDWTAGNTIYF	TGTGCCAGCAGCCAAGATTGGACAGCTGGAAACACCATATATTTT